These T cell receptor beta chains were read from a single sample in a study of Graves' ophthalmopathy and Graves' hyperthyroidism. TCRdb fed the multiplex PCR reads into MiXCR, producing one record per CDR3 protein. The data contain more than 150,000 distinct CDR3 sequences, approximately 40% of them singletons. The material sequenced was peripheral blood. The receptors come from a woman aged 40 to 55 with Graves' ophthalmopathy. Both conserved end residues are part of each CDR3. A D gene is named only where the DNA matches it firmly. Part of the rows lack a size; the others show once, few, many or a class for expanded clones.

cdr3_length,v_call,j_call,d_call,clone_size,cdr3_nt,cdr3_aa
15,TRBV28,TRBJ1-6,-,-,TGTGCCAGCGGACCCTTGGGGGGCGCAGGTTCACCCCTCCACTTT,CASGPLGGAGSPLHF
14,TRBV2,TRBJ1-5,-,-,TGTGCCAGCGGGGGTGATTATAGCAATCAGCCCCAGCATTTT,CASGGDYSNQPQHF
14,TRBV6-1,TRBJ2-7,-,-,TGTGCCAGCTTCAATCCCGGGAGCTCCTACGAGCAGTACTTC,CASFNPGSSYEQYF
14,TRBV6-1,TRBJ1-6,TRBD1,-,TGTGCCAGCAGGGCGGGACAGGATAATTCACCCCTCCACTTT,CASRAGQDNSPLHF
15,TRBV28,TRBJ1-2,TRBD1,many,TGTGCCAGCAGGGGACGGGACAGGGGTAACTATGGCTACACCTTC,CASRGRDRGNYGYTF
12,TRBV7-8,TRBJ1-2,-,-,TGTGCCAGCAGCTCGACCCTGGGGGGCTACACCTTC,CASSSTLGGYTF
14,TRBV6-2/TRBV6-3,TRBJ1-1,-,-,TGTGCCAGCAGTTACACACGGAATCGCTATGAAGCTTTCTTT,CASSYTRNRYEAFF
12,TRBV12-3/TRBV12-4,TRBJ1-1,-,-,TGTGCCAGCAGTTTCGGCGGAATTGAAGCTTTCTTT,CASSFGGIEAFF
17,TRBV27,TRBJ2-2,-,many,TGTGCCAGCAGTATATGGGTGGGAGGATTTTTAACCGGGGAGCTGTTTTTT,CASSIWVGGFLTGELFF
15,TRBV7-2,TRBJ2-3,-,many,TGTGCCAGCAGCTTAGCTGCGGGGAGCACAGATACGCAGTATTTT,CASSLAAGSTDTQYF
14,TRBV12-3/TRBV12-4,TRBJ2-2,-,-,TGTGCCAGCAGTTTTTTCTCCTTGGACGGGGAGCTGTTTTTT,CASSFFSLDGELFF
15,TRBV7-8,TRBJ2-7,TRBD2,many,TGTGCCAGCAGCCCCGGGGGGGGACAAATCTACGAGCAGTACTTC,CASSPGGGQIYEQYF
12,TRBV7-2,TRBJ2-5,-,-,TGTGCCAGCAGCTCCAACAGGGAGACCCAGTACTTC,CASSSNRETQYF
13,TRBV2,TRBJ2-7,-,many,TGTGCCAGCAGTGAAGCGCCCGGGGGCGAGCAGTACTTC,CASSEAPGGEQYF
15,TRBV30,TRBJ1-1,TRBD1,-,TGTGCCCGAATTACAGGGGGAATGCGGAACACTGAAGCTTTCTTT,CARITGGMRNTEAFF
14,TRBV9,TRBJ1-1,TRBD1,many,TGTGCCAGCAGCGGGACAGGGGGAGGAACTGAAGCTTTCTTT,CASSGTGGGTEAFF
17,TRBV5-1,TRBJ2-5,-,many,TGCGCCAGCAGCTTGGGGGGGTCGGGGGGCATGGAAGAGACCCAGTACTTC,CASSLGGSGGMEETQYF